Each of the 16 T cell receptor beta chains below was sequenced from the same sample in a study of OX40 agonist ivuxolimab in advanced cancers. The table came from immunoSEQ multiplex PCR; TCRdb's copy has only in-frame clones and leaves some out. Among about 62,000 clones listed, 79% were seen once. The material sequenced was CD4+ or CD8+ T cells sorted from blood, taken in a trial of the OX40 agonist ivuxolimab. These receptors were taken from an adult with an advanced solid tumor such as melanoma, head and neck, liver or kidney cancer.

The CDR3 protein is CASSPPGVYGYTF. CDR3 in DNA: TGTGCCAGCAGCCCACCGGGTGTCTATGGCTACACCTTC. This rearrangement joins TRBV25-1 to TRBJ1-2; D gene unclear. There are 13 residues in the CDR3. V was clipped by 6 bases and J by 4 bases, with 12 bases between them. Germline V gene sequence: CDR1 MGHDK, CDR2 SYGVNS.

The chain is built from TRBV7-8 and TRBJ1-5; D is possibly TRBD1 (6 bases). CDR1 and CDR2 (germline): SGHVS, FQNEAQ. V dropped 1 base and J dropped 11 bases, with 12 bases sitting between them. The CDR3 runs to 13 residues. CDR3 sequence: CASSLDRTVTQHF. In nucleotides, the CDR3 is TGTGCCAGCAGCTTAGATAGGACAGTCACCCAGCATTTT.

The CDR3: CASSGWQGWGAEAFF. CDR3 coding DNA: TGTGCCAGCAGTGGATGGCAGGGGTGGGGGGCTGAAGCTTTCTTT. V usage is TRBV6-1 and J usage is TRBJ1-1, with D possibly matching TRBD1 (6 bases). CDR1 and CDR2 (germline): MNHNS, SASEGT. This CDR3 comprises 15 residues. Trimming removed 4 bases at V and 6 bases at J, with 18 bases between.

The chain has TRBV9 and TRBJ2-2; D ambiguous. The CDR3 is 15 amino acids. CDR1 is SGDLS, CDR2 YYNGEE, per germline. Trimming removed 4 bases from V and 7 bases from J, with 17 bases in between. In nucleotides, the CDR3 is TGTGCCAGCAGCTCCCTGGGGTGGGATGGCGGGGAGCTGTTTTTT. Its translation is CASSSLGWDGGELFF. The whole variable domain, remainder taken from reference TRBV9 and TRBJ2-2, is DSGVTQTPKHLITATGQRVTLRCSPRSGDLSVYWYQQSLDQGLQFLIQYYNGEERAKGNILERFSAQQFPDLHSELNLSSLELGDSALYFCASSSLGWDGGELFFGEGSRLTVL.

The genes are TRBV7-6 and TRBJ2-3; D uncertain. CDR3 length equals 17 residues. Deletions cut 5 bases from V and 6 bases from J, with 24 bases between. Germline CDR1 SGHVS, CDR2 FNYEAQ. The CDR3 loop is CASSRFPSGSPGDTQYF. The CDR3 DNA reads TGTGCCAGCAGCCGATTCCCTTCCGGGTCTCCCGGGGATACGCAGTATTTT.

This clone was found a few times. The rearrangement links TRBV19 to TRBJ2-3, with 9 bases lining up with TRBD2. CDR3 length: 14 residues. Unmatched junction bases numbered 7, after V lost 7 bases and J lost 5 bases. Germline V gene lookup returns CDR1 LNHDA and CDR2 SQIVND (reference sequence). The CDR3 DNA follows: TGTGCCAGTAAAACTAGCGGGCTGGGAGATACGCAGTATTTT. It codes for CASKTSGLGDTQYF.

The rearrangement links TRBV9 to TRBJ1-2; D call uncertain. V was cut by 4 bases and J by 10 bases, with 17 bases left in between. In germline, CDR1 is SGDLS, CDR2 YYNGEE. There are 13 residues in the CDR3. In DNA form, the CDR3 reads TGTGCCAGCAGCTCAAGGGCAGCGACGGACTACACCTTC. Its protein product is CASSSRAATDYTF.

This clone turned up a few times. The rearrangement joins TRBV18 to TRBJ1-1; TRBD1 matches 10 bases. With V trimmed by 3 bases and J by 2 bases, 3 bases remained unmatched. The CDR3 is 15 residues long. The germline V gene has CDR1 KGHSH and CDR2 LQKENI. Here the CDR3 reads CASSPRQGANTEAFF. The CDR3 nucleotides are TGTGCCAGCTCACCCCGACAGGGGGCCAACACTGAAGCTTTCTTT.

This rearrangement joins TRBV29-1 to TRBJ1-1; D gene unclear. This CDR3 region has 11 residues. Germline lookup yields CDR1 SQVTM and CDR2 ANQGSEA. The V gene lost 7 bases and the J gene lost 2 bases, with 8 bases spanning the gap. CDR3 sequence: CSATTNTEAFF. The CDR3 DNA reads TGCAGCGCCACAACTAACACTGAAGCTTTCTTT.

The V and J genes are TRBV10-3 and TRBJ2-6, with D unresolved. CDR1 is ENHRY and CDR2 is SYGVKD in the germline V gene. Trimming cost V 2 bases and J 0 bases, with 8 bases left between them. The CDR3 has 16 amino acids. The CDR3 DNA follows: TGTGCCATCAGTGAGCAACGGACCTCTGGGGCCAACGTCCTGACTTTC. Protein product: CAISEQRTSGANVLTF.

There are a few counts of this clone. The chain uses TRBV29-1 and TRBJ1-1, with D tentatively TRBD1 (6 bases). Trimming removed 7 bases from V and 7 bases from J, with 13 bases in between. The CDR3 consists of 11 residues. In germline, CDR1 is SQVTM, CDR2 ANQGSEA. The chain's CDR3 is CSAITDSEAFF. The CDR3 region has the DNA TGCAGCGCTATCACGGACAGTGAAGCTTTCTTT.

The rearrangement joins TRBV6-6 to TRBJ1-5; TRBD1 is a possible D gene (6 bases). The ends were cut back, 5 bases at V and 2 bases at J, with 7 bases in the middle. CDR1 and CDR2 (germline): MNHNY, SVGAGI (reference sequence). The CDR3 covers 13 residues. The DNA for the CDR3 is TGTGCCAGCAGTCCAGGGGGCAATCAGCCCCAGCATTTT. It encodes CASSPGGNQPQHF.

The chain recombines TRBV6-1 with TRBJ2-3; D unresolved. This CDR3 has 14 residues. From germline, CDR1 is MNHNS and CDR2 SASEGT. V was cut by 1 base and J by 5 bases, with 10 bases left in between. The CDR3, as DNA: TGTGCCAGCAGTGAAGGCAGTTTCGGAGATACGCAGTATTTT. Amino acid sequence: CASSEGSFGDTQYF.

The V and J genes are TRBV4-3 and TRBJ1-1; D is unresolved. CDR3 size: 14 residues. The V gene lost 1 base and the J gene lost 2 bases, with 8 bases spanning the gap. Germline lookup yields CDR1 LGHNA and CDR2 YSLEER. CDR3 sequence (DNA): TGCGCCAGCAGCCAAGGTCCGATAAACACTGAAGCTTTCTTT. Protein product: CASSQGPINTEAFF.

V is TRBV15 and J is TRBJ2-7, with unresolved D. The CDR3 has 13 amino acids. V was shortened by 5 bases and J by 2 bases, with 10 bases between the two germline ends. Germline lookup yields CDR1 LNHNV and CDR2 YYDKDF (reference sequence). The chain's CDR3 is CATSERTAYEQYF. The CDR3 nucleotides are TGTGCCACCAGCGAACGCACGGCCTACGAGCAGTACTTC. The entire variable domain, with the rest obtained from reference TRBV15 and TRBJ2-7, is as follows: DAMVIQNPRYQVTQFGKPVTLSCSQTLNHNVMYWYQQKSSQAPKLLFHYYDKDFNNEADTPDNFQSRRPNTSFCFLDIRSPGLGDTAMYLCATSERTAYEQYFGPGTRLTVT.

This clone has more than one count but fewer than ten. The V gene is TRBV21-1, the J gene TRBJ2-7; the table's D call of TRBD2 was not tested on the DNA. TRBV21-1 is listed as a pseudogene. CDR3 length: 16 amino acids. CDR3 nucleotides: TGTGCCAGCAGGGGGGGATCGAGCGGACCTTTCTACGAGCAGTACTTC. Translating gives CASRGGSSGPFYEQYF.